This TCR beta chain appears in the sequencing data of a study of T cell responses to AZD1222 COVID-19 vaccine. Whole-study findings and limits: Spike-specific TCR depth and breadth grew after two AZD1222 doses. Dominant CD4 TCR responses targeted spike regions 160-218 and 743-854. The sample set comprised mostly white British donors with more females, and clonal diversity was possibly underestimated.

Profiled with immunoSEQ multiplex PCR; TCRdb holds only in-frame clones, not every one. In the table there are 150,000 to 200,000 clones, more than 80% of which are singletons. The count of this clone is one. Its cognate antigen is unknown. The sequence came from an adult who received the MenACWY meningococcal vaccine as a control. The sample was peripheral blood, taken 28 days after the second dose of the MenACWY control vaccine.

The CDR3 sequence is CASSPLSGPQHF. As DNA, the CDR3 is TGTGCCAGTAGCCCCCTATCAGGACCCCAGCATTTT. The gene calls are TRBV19 and TRBJ1-5; D is unresolved. This CDR3 region has 12 residues. Germline values: CDR1 LNHDA, CDR2 SQIVND (reference sequence). Between the trimmed V and J ends, which lost 6 bases and 10 bases, there was a span of 13 bases.